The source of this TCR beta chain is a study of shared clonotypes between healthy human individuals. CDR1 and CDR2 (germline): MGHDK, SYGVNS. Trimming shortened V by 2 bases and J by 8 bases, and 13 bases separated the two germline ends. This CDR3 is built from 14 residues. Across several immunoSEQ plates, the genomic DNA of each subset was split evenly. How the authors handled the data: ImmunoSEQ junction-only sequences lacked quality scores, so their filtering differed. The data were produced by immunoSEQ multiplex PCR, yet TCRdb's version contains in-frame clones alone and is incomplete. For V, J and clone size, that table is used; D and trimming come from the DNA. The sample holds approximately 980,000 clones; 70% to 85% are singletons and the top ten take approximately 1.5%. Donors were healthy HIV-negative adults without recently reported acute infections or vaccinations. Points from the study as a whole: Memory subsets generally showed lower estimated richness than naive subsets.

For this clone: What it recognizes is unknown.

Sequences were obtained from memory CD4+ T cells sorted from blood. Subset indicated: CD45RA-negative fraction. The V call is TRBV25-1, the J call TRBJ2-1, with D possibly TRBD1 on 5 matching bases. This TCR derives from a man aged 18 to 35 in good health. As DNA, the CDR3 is TGTGCCAGCAGTGAAACCCGATGGGGCGATGAGCAGTTCTTC. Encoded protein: CASSETRWGDEQFF.